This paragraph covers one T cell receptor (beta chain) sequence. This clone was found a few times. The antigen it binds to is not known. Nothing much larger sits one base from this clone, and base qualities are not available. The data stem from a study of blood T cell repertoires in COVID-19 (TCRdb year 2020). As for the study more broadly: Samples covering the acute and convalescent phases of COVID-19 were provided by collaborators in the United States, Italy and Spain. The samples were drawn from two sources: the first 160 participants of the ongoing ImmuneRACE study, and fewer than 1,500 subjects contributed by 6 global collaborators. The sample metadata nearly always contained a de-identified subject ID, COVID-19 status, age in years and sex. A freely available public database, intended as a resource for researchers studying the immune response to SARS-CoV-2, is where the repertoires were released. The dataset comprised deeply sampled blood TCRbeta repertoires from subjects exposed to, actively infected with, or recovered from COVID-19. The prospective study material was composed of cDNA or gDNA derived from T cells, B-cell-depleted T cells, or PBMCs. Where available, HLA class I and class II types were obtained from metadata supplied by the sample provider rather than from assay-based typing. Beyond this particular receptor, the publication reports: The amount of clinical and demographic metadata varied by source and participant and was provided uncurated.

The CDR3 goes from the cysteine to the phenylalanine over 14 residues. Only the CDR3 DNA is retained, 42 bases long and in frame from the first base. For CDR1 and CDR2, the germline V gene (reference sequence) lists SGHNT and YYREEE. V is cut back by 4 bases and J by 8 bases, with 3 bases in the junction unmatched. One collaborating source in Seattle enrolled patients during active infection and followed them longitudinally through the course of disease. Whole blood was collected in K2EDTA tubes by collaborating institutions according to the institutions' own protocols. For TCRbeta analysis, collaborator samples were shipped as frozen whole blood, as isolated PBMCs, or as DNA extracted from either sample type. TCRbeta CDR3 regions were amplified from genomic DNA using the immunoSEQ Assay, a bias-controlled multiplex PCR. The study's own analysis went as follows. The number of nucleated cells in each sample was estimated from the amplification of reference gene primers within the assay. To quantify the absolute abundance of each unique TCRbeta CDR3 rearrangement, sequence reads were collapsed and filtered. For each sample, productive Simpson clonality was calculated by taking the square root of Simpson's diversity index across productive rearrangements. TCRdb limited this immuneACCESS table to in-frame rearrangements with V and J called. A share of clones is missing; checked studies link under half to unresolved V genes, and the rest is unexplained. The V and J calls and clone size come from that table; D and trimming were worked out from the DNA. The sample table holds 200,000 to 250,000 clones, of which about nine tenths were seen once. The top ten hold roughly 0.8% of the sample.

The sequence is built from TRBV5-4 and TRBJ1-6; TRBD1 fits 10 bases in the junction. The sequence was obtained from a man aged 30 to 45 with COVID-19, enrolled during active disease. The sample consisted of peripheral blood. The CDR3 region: CASSQTGGDSPLHF. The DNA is TGTGCCAGCAGCCAGACAGGGGGCGATTCACCCCTCCACTTT. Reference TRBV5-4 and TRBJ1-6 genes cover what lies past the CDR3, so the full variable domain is ETGVTQSPTHLIKTRGQQVTLRCSSQSGHNTVSWYQQALGQGPQFIFQYYREEENGRGNFPPRFSGLQFPNYSSELNVNALELDDSALYLCASSQTGGDSPLHFGNGTRLTVT.